This T cell receptor (beta chain) was retrieved from a study of blood T cells in healthy people across ages. At the level of the study: Template switching recovered approximately one barcoded beta molecule for every two T cells. Study-level findings and limits: Age advanced and TCR beta diversity per million T cells fell, roughly linearly. A greater number of naive CD4+ cells and higher diversity distinguished long-lived donors from aged donors.

Primed by a sample-barcoded 5' primer and a J-beta primer mix, a second PCR proceeded for 7 to 11 cycles. TCRdb ran MiXCR on the 5' RACE reads and lists one entry per CDR3 protein. The sample lists fewer than 750,000 distinct CDR3 sequences, roughly 48% occurring once. The table lists this clonotype with a count of one. Its specificity is unknown. Each individual donor underwent a draw of approximately 9.8 milliliters of peripheral blood. The sequenced sample consisted of blood. The sequence came from a man older than 75 in good health.

In nucleotides, the CDR3 is TGTGCCAGCAGTGAAGGGCTGGGGACACAAGATACGCAGTATTTT. Translating it yields CASSEGLGTQDTQYF. The chain combines TRBV2 with TRBJ2-3; possible D gene TRBD1, 6 bases. Trimming took off 1 base at V and 5 bases at J, with 13 bases between the two ends. CDR1 and CDR2 from the germline V gene are SNHLY and FYNNEI. CDR3 length: 15 residues.